The rows below give T cell receptor beta chains drawn from one sample of a study of graft-versus-host responses after intestinal transplantation. Profiled with immunoSEQ multiplex PCR; TCRdb holds only in-frame clones, not every one. The sample holds 30,000 to 40,000 clones; roughly four fifths are singletons and the top ten take approximately 3.7%. The input for sequencing was PBMCs, taken less than 1,400 days after transplant. These receptors were collected from a human patient who received an intestinal transplant, so some T cells may come from the graft donor. CDR3s include the opening cysteine and the closing phenylalanine or tryptophan. Each record gives: D gene, CDR3 length, J gene, clone size, V gene, CDR3 DNA, CDR3 protein. D genes are given only for firm matches. Clone size is not always given. Where it is, it says once, few, many or a class for expanded clones.

TRBD2	16	TRBJ2-7	-	TRBV13	TGTGCCAGCAGCTTAGGCCCTCCTAGCGGTTCCTACGAGCAGTACTTC	CASSLGPPSGSYEQYF
-	17	TRBJ1-1	once	TRBV7-8	TGTGCCAGCAGCTCTAACAGGGTAGTTCGCCAAAACACTGAAGCTTTCTTT	CASSSNRVVRQNTEAFF
TRBD2	14	TRBJ2-7	-	TRBV5-1	TGCGCCAGCAGCTTTGGCGGGAGGGCCTACGAGCAGTACTTC	CASSFGGRAYEQYF
-	13	TRBJ2-2	-	TRBV29-1	TGCAGCGTTGTACATGGGAACACCGGGGAGCTGTTTTTT	CSVVHGNTGELFF
-	14	TRBJ2-7	-	TRBV5-1	TGCGCCAGCAGCCGGGGGGGACAGGAGTACGAGCAGTACTTC	CASSRGGQEYEQYF
-	16	TRBJ1-2	-	TRBV4-1	TGCGCCAGCAGCCAAGATGGGCGGAGGGCTTATTATGGCTACACCTTC	CASSQDGRRAYYGYTF
TRBD1	12	TRBJ2-3	-	TRBV28	TGTGCCGCCAGAGAACAGGGGGATACGCAGTATTTT	CAAREQGDTQYF
TRBD2	17	TRBJ2-3	-	TRBV5-1	TGCGCCAGCAGCTTGGCGTTTCCGGGGGGGCTTGCAGATACGCAGTATTTT	CASSLAFPGGLADTQYF
-	14	TRBJ2-7	-	TRBV28	TGTGCCAGCAGTTTAGTTCAGGGCCCCTACGAGCAGTACTTC	CASSLVQGPYEQYF
-	12	TRBJ2-2	-	TRBV7-2	TGTGCCAGCAGCTTGAGGACCGGGGAGCTGTTTTTT	CASSLRTGELFF
-	13	TRBJ2-2	-	TRBV28	TGTGCCAGCACCGCCCAGTCAGTTAGTAGGCTGTTTTTT	CASTAQSVSRLFF
-	13	TRBJ1-1	-	TRBV18	TGTGCCAGCTCTCGCTACGACAGGACTGAAGCTTTCTTT	CASSRYDRTEAFF
-	13	TRBJ2-2	-	TRBV7-6	TGTGCCAGCAGCGCTCCAGCCCCCGGGGAGCTGTTTTTT	CASSAPAPGELFF
-	15	TRBJ1-2	-	TRBV7-2	TGTGCCAGCAGCCCGCCTGACGGGGGTAACTATGGCTACACCTTC	CASSPPDGGNYGYTF
TRBD1	16	TRBJ2-7	-	TRBV28	TGTGCCAGCAGTTTATCCCCCGGGACAGGCCCCTACGAGCAGTACTTC	CASSLSPGTGPYEQYF
-	14	TRBJ2-3	-	TRBV5-4	TGTGCCAGCAGCTTGGACTATGACACAGATACGCAGTATTTT	CASSLDYDTDTQYF
TRBD1	16	TRBJ1-1	-	TRBV14	TGTGCCAGCAGCCAAGATGGGCAGGGGGCGGGGACTGAAGCTTTCTTT	CASSQDGQGAGTEAFF
-	14	TRBJ2-7	-	TRBV15	TGTGCCACCAGCAGAAGCGGCAGACTTTACGAGCAGTACTTC	CATSRSGRLYEQYF
TRBD1	12	TRBJ1-2	once	TRBV29-1	TGCAGCGTTGAAGATGACCAGGGGGTAGACACCTTC	CSVEDDQGVDTF
-	13	TRBJ1-1	-	TRBV19	TGTGCCAGTAGTGCGGGTCCGTCTCTTAAAGCTTTCTTT	CASSAGPSLKAFF
-	13	TRBJ2-1	once	TRBV2	TGTGCCAGCAGACAACAGGGTAGGGATGAGCAGTTCTTC	CASRQQGRDEQFF
-	11	TRBJ1-1	-	TRBV20-1	TGCAGTGCTGTAATTGACAGGAAAGCTTTCTTT	CSAVIDRKAFF